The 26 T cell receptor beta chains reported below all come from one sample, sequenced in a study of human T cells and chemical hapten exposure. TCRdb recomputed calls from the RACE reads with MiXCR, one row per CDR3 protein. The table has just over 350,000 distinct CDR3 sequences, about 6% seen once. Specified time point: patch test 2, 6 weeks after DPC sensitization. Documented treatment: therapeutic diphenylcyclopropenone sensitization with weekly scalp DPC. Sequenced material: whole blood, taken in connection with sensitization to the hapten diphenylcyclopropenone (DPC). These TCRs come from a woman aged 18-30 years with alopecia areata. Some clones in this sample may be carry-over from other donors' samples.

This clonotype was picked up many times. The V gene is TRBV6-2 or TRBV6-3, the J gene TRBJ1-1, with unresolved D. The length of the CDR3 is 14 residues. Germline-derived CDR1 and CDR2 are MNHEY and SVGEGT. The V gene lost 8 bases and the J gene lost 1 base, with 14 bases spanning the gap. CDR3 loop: CASLENSRNTEAFF. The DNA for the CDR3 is TGTGCCAGCCTCGAAAATTCGAGGAACACTGAAGCTTTCTTT.

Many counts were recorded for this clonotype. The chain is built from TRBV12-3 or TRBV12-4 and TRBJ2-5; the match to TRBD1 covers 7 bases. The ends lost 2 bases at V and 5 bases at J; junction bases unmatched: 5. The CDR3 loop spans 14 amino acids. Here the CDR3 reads CASSLSDRVETQYF. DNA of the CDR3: TGTGCCAGCAGTTTAAGTGACAGGGTGGAGACCCAGTACTTC.

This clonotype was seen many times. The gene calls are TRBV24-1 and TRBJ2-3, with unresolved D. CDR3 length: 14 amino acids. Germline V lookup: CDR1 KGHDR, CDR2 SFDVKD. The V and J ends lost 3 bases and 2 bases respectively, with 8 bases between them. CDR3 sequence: CATSDPPNTDTQYF. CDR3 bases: TGTGCCACCAGTGATCCGCCTAACACAGATACGCAGTATTTT.

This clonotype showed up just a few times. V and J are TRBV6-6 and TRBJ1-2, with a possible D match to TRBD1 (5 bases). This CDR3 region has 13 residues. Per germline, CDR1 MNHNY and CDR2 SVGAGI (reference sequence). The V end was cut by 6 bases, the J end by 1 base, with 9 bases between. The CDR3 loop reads CASSLTDNYGYTF. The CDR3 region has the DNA TGTGCCAGCAGCCTGACAGATAACTATGGCTACACCTTC.

The CDR3 bases are TGCAGTGCGGTACAGGGGGGTTACGAGCAGTACTTC. Translation: CSAVQGGYEQYF. The chain uses TRBV20-1 and TRBJ2-7; TRBD1 matches 8 bases. V was clipped by 6 bases and J by 4 bases; unmatched bases: 5. The germline gives CDR1 DFQATT, CDR2 SNEGSKA (reference sequence). This CDR3 has 12 residues.

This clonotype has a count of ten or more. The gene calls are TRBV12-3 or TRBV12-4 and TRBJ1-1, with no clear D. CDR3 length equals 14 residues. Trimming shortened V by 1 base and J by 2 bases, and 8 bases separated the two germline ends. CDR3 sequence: CASSLEPDNTEAFF. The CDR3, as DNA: TGTGCCAGCAGTTTAGAACCAGATAACACTGAAGCTTTCTTT.

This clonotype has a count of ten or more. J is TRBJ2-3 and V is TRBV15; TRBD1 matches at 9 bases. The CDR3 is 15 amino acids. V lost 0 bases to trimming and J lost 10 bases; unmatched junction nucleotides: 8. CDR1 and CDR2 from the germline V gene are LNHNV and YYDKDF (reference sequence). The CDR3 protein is CATSRDGTGLRAQYF. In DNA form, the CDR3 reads TGTGCCACCAGCAGAGATGGGACAGGGCTTCGTGCGCAGTATTTT. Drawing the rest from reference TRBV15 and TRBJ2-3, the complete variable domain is DAMVIQNPRYQVTQFGKPVTLSCSQTLNHNVMYWYQQKSSQAPKLLFHYYDKDFNNEADTPDNFQSRRPNTSFCFLDIRSPGLGDTAMYLCATSRDGTGLRAQYFGPGTRLTVL.

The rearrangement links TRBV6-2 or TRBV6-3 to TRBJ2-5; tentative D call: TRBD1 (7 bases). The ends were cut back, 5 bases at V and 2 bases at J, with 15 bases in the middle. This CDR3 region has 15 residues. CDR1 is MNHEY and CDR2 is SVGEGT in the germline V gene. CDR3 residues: CASSTRTGGQETQYF. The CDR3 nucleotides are TGTGCCAGCAGTACCCGGACAGGAGGGCAAGAGACCCAGTACTTC.

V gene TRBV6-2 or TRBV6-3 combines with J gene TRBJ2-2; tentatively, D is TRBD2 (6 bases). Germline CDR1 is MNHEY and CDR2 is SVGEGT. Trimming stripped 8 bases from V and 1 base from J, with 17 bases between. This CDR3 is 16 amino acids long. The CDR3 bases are TGTGCCAGCTCCAATCTACGGGGAGGGAACACCGGGGAGCTGTTTTTT. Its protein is CASSNLRGGNTGELFF.

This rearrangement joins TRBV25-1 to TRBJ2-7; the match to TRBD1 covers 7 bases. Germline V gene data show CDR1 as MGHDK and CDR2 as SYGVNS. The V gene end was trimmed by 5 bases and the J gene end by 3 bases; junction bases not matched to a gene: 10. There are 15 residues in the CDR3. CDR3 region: CASSPLDRSFYEQYF. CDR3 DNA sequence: TGTGCCAGCAGTCCCCTGGACAGGTCCTTCTACGAGCAGTACTTC.

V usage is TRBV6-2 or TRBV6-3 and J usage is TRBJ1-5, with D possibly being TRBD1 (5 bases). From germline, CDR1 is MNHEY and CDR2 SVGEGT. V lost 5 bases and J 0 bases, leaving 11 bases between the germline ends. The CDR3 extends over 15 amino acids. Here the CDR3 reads CASSRDGTSNQPQHF. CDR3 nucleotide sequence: TGTGCCAGCAGTCGGGACGGGACTAGCAATCAGCCCCAGCATTTT.

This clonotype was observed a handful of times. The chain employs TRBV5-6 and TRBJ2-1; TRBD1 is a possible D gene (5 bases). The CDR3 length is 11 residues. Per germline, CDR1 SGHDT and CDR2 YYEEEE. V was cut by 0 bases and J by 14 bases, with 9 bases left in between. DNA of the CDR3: TGTGCCAGCAGCTTGGACAGGATGGAGTTCTTC. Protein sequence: CASSLDRMEFF.

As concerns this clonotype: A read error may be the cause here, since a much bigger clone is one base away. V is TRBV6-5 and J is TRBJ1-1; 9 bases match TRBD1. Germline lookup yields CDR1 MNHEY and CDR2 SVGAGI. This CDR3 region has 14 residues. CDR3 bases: TGTGCCAGCAGGAGGACAGGGGTTCTTGCTGAAGATTTCTTT. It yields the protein CASRRTGVLAEDFF.

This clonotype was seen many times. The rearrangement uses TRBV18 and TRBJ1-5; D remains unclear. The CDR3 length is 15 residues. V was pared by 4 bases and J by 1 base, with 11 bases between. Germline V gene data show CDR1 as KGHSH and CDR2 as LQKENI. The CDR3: CASSQDFRSNQPQHF. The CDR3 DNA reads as TGTGCCAGCTCACAGGACTTCAGGAGCAATCAGCCCCAGCATTTT.

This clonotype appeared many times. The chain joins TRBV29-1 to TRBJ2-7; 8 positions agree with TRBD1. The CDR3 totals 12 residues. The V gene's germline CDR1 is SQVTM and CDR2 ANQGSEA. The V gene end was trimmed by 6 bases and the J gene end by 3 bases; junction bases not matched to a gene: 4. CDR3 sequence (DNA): TGCAGCGTCGGTACAGGGGGCTACGAGCAGTACTTC. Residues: CSVGTGGYEQYF.

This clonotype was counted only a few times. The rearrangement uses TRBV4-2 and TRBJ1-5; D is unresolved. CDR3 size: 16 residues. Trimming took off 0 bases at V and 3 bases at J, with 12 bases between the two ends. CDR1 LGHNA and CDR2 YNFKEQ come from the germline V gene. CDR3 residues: CASSQETGGHNQPQHF. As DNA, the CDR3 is TGTGCCAGCAGCCAAGAGACGGGCGGTCACAATCAGCCCCAGCATTTT.

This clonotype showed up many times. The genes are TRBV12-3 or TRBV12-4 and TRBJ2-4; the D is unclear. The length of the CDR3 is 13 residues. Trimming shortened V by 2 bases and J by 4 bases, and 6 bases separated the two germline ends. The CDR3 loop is CASSLQDKNIQYF. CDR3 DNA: TGTGCCAGCAGTTTACAGGATAAAAACATTCAGTACTTC.

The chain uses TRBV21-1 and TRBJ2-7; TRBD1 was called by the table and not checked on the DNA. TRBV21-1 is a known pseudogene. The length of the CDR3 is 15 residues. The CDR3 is CASSSPGGALYEQYF. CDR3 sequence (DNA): TGTGCCAGCAGCTCACCAGGGGGGGCCCTCTACGAGCAGTACTTC.

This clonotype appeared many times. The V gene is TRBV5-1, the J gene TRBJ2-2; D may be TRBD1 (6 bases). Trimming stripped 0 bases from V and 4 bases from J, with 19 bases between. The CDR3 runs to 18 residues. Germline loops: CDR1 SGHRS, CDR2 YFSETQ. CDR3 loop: CASSLVPTGHLTTGELFF. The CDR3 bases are TGCGCCAGCAGCTTGGTCCCGACGGGACACCTTACCACCGGGGAGCTGTTTTTT.

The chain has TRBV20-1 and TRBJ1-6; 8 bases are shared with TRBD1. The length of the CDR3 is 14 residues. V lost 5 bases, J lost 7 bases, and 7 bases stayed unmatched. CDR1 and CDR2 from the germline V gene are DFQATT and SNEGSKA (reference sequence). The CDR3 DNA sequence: TGCAGTGCTGGTAGACAGGGGAGGAATTCACCCCTCCACTTT. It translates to CSAGRQGRNSPLHF.

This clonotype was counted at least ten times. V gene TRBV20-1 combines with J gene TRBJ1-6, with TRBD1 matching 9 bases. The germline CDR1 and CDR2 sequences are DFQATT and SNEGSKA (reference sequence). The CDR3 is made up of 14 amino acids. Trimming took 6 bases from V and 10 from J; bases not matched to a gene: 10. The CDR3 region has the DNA TGCAGTGCAGACGGGACAGGGTCAGAGTCACCCCTCCACTTT. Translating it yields CSADGTGSESPLHF.

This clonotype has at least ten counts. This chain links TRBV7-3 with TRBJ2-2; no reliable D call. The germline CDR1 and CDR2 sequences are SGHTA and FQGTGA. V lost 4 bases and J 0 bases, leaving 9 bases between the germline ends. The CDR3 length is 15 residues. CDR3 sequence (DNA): TGTGCCAGCAGCTCTGACGGTGCGAACACCGGGGAGCTGTTTTTT. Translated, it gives CASSSDGANTGELFF.

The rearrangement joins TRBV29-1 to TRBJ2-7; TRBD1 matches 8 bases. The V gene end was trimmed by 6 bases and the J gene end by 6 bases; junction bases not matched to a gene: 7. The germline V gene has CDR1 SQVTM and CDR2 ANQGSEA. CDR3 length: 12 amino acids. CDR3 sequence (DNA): TGCAGCGTGGAAATTGACAGGGGCGAGCAGTACTTC. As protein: CSVEIDRGEQYF.

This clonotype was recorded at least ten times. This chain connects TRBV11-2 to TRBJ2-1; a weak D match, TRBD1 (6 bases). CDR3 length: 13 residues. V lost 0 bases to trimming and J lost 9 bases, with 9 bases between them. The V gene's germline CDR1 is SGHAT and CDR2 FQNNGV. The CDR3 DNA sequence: TGTGCCAGCAGCTTAGATCTAGGGGGTGAGCAGTTCTTC. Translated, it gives CASSLDLGGEQFF. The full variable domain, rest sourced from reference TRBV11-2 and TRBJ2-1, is EAGVAQSPRYKIIEKRQSVAFWCNPISGHATLYWYQQILGQGPKLLIQFQNNGVVDDSQLPKDRFSAERLKGVDSTLKIQPAKLEDSAVYLCASSLDLGGEQFFGPGTRLTVL.

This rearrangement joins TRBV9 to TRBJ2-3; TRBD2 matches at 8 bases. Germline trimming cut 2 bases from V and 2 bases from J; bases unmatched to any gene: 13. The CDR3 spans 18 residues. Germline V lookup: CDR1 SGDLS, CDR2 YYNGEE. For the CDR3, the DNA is TGTGCCAGCAGCGTGAAAGTGGATAAGCGGGGGACCACAGATACGCAGTATTTT. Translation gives CASSVKVDKRGTTDTQYF. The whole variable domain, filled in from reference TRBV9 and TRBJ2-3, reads DSGVTQTPKHLITATGQRVTLRCSPRSGDLSVYWYQQSLDQGLQFLIQYYNGEERAKGNILERFSAQQFPDLHSELNLSSLELGDSALYFCASSVKVDKRGTTDTQYFGPGTRLTVL.

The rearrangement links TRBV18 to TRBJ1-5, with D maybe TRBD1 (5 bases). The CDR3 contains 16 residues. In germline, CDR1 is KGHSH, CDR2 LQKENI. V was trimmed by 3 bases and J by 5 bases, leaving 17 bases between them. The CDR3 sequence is CASSPLGVGADQPQHF. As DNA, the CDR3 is TGTGCCAGCTCACCGTTGGGGGTCGGTGCGGATCAGCCCCAGCATTTT.